This T cell receptor beta chain was sequenced in a study of T cell repertoires in cytomegalovirus infection (dated by TCRdb to between 2019 and 2020). The study in broad terms: Donor HLA type was relevant to the analysis, as public TCR beta signatures indicated carriage of CMV infection together with the matching HLA type.

The instrument was an Illumina HiSeq 1500. TCRdb reprocessing: public reads trimmed at Q25 with fastp, clones called with MiXCR, in-frame beta chains kept. Each entry is one CDR3 protein sequence, shown with its most common DNA and genes. The sample records 310,000 or so distinct CDR3 sequences, roughly 15% of which are singletons. Around 12% of the sample belongs to the ten largest clones. Note on this clonotype: Its cognate antigen has yet to be identified. Per-base quality was not reported, and no clone a single base away is much larger than it.

V is clipped by 3 bases and J by 0 bases, and the sequence between their germline boundaries is 17 bases long. The germline V gene (reference sequence) sets CDR1 to DFQATT and CDR2 to SNEGSKA. From the cysteine through the phenylalanine, the CDR3 covers 16 amino acids. Solely the CDR3 DNA is kept, with 48 bases framed from the first base. Study-wide conclusions, independent of this receptor: Cumulative frequency of public TCR beta family members discriminated carriers of CMV infection plus the relevant HLA type in this cohort and an independent roughly 340-donor cohort. The ex vivo response was dominated by HLA-C-restricted CMV-specific TCR beta clonotypes, which also provided the single most frequent clonotype in two of eight donors.

Sequencing was done on a sample of PBMCs. The chain is encoded by TRBV20-1 joined to TRBJ1-1; the D gene cannot be resolved reliably. This clonotype was obtained from a human donor in good health (CMV status not recorded). Some clones in this sample may be carry-over from other donors' samples. The DNA is TGCAGTGCTAGGACAATGAACGAGGATATGAACACTGAAGCTTTCTTT. This gives the protein CSARTMNEDMNTEAFF.